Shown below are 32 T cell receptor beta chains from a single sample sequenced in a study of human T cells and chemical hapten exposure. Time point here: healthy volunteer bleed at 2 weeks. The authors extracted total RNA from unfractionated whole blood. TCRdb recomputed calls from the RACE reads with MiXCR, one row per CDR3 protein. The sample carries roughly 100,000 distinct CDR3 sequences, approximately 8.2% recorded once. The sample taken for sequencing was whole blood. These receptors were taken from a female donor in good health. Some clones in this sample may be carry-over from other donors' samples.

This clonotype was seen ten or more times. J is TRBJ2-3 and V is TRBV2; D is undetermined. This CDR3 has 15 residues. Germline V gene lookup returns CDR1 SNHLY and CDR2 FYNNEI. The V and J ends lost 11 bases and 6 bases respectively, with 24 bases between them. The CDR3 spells CASGSHLRWSDTQYF. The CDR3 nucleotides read TGTGCCTCAGGAAGCCACCTCCGTTGGTCGGATACGCAGTATTTT.

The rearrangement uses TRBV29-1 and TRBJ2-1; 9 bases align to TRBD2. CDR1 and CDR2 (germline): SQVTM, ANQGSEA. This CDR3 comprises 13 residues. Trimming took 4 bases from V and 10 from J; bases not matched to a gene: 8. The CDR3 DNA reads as TGCAGCGTTGCGGGCGGGAGGGCCGGGGAGCAGTTCTTC. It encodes CSVAGGRAGEQFF.

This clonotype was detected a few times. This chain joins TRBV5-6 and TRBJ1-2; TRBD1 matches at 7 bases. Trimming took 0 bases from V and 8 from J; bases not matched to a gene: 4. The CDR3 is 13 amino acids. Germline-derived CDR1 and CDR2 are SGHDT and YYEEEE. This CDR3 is CASSLGQGSGYTF. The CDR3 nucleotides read TGTGCCAGCAGCTTGGGACAGGGCTCGGGCTACACCTTC.

The CDR3 coding sequence is TGTGCCACCAGCAGAGCTGAGAACTATGGCTACACCTTC. It is translated as CATSRAENYGYTF. The rearrangement uses TRBV15 and TRBJ1-2, with unresolved D. CDR1 is LNHNV, CDR2 YYDKDF, per germline (reference sequence). The CDR3 is 13 amino acids. Trimming shortened V by 1 base and J by 2 bases, and 5 bases separated the two germline ends.

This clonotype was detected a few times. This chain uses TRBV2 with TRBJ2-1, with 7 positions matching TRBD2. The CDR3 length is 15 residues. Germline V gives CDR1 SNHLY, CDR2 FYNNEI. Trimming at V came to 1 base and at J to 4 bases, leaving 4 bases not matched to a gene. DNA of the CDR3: TGTGCCAGCAGTGAAGGGGACGGGGGGTACAATGAGCAGTTCTTC. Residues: CASSEGDGGYNEQFF.

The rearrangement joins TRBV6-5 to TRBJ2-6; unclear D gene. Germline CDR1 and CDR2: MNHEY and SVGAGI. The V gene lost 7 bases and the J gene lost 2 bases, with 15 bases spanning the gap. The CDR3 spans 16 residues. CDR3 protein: CASTTRRRAGANVLTF. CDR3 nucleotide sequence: TGTGCCAGCACCACGAGGCGAAGGGCTGGGGCCAACGTCCTGACTTTC.

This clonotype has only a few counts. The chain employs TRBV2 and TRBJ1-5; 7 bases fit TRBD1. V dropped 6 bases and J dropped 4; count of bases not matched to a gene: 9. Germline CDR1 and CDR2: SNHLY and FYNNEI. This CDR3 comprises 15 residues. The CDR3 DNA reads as TGTGCCAGCAGATCCGGGACAGAAAAAAATCAGCCCCAGCATTTT. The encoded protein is CASRSGTEKNQPQHF.

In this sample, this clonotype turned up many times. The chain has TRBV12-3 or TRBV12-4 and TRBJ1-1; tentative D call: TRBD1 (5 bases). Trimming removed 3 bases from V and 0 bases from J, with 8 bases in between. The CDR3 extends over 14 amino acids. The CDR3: CASSLRGMNTEAFF. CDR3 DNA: TGTGCCAGCAGTTTGAGGGGAATGAACACTGAAGCTTTCTTT.

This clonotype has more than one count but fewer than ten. The CDR3 DNA reads as TGCAGTGCCCCCCTTCAGGGGAACTATGGCTACACCTTC. This sequence encodes CSAPLQGNYGYTF. The chain employs TRBV20-1 and TRBJ1-2, with D maybe TRBD1 (6 bases). This CDR3 has 13 residues. V lost 6 bases to trimming and J lost 2 bases, with 13 bases between them. Germline assignment: CDR1 DFQATT and CDR2 SNEGSKA (reference sequence).

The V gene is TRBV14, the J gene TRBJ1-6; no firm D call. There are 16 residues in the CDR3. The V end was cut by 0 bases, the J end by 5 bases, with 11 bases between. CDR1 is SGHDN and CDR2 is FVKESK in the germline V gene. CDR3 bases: TGTGCCAGCAGCCAAGAAGTGGGGAGAGATAATTCACCCCTCCACTTT. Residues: CASSQEVGRDNSPLHF.

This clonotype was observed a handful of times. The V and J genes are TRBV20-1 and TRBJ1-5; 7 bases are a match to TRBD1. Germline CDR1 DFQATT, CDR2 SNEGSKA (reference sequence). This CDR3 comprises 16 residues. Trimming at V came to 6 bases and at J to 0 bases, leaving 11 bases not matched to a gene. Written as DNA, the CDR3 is TGCAGTGCCTGGGACAGCAGTCGTGATAGCAATCAGCCCCAGCATTTT. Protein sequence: CSAWDSSRDSNQPQHF.

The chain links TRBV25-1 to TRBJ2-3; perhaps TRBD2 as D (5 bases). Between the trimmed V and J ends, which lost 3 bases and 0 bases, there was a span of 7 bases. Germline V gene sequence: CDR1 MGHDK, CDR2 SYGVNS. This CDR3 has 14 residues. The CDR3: CASSDLASTDTQYF. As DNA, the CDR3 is TGTGCCAGCAGTGACCTAGCAAGCACAGATACGCAGTATTTT.

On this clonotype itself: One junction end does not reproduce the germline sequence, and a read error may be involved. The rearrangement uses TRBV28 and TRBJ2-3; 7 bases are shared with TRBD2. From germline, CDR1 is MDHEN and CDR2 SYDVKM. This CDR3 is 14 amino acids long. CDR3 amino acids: CATGEGGHTDTQYF. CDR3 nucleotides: TGTGCCACCGGGGAGGGCGGCCACACAGATACACAGTATTTT.

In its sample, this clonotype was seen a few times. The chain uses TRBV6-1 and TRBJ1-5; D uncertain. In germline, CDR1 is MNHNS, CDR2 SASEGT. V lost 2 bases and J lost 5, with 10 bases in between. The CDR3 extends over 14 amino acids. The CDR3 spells CASSESGGYQPQHF. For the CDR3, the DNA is TGTGCCAGCAGTGAATCTGGAGGCTATCAGCCCCAGCATTTT.

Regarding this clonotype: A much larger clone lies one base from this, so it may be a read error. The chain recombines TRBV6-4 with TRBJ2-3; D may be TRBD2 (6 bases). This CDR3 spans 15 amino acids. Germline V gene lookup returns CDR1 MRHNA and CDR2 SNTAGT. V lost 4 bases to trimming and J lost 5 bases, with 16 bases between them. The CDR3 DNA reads TGTGCCAGCAGTGGTGGGACTTCACGCATAGATACGCAGTATTTT. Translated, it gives CASSGGTSRIDTQYF.

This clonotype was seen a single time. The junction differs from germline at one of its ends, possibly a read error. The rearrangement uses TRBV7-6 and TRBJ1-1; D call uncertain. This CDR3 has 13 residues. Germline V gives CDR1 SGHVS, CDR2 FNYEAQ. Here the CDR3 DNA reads TGTGCCAGAAGCTTAGACCCCTACACTGAAGCTTTCTTT. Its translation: CARSLDPYTEAFF.

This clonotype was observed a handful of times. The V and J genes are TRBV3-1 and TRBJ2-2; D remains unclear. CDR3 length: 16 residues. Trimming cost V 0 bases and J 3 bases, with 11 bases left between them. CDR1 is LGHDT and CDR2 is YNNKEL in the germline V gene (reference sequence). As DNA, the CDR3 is TGTGCCAGCAGCCAAGATCTGCCGCGGTACACCGGGGAGCTGTTTTTT. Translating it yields CASSQDLPRYTGELFF.

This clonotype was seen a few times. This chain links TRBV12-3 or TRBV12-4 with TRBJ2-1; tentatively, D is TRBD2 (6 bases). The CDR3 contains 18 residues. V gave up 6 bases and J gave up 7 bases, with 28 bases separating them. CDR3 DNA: TGTGCCAGCAGCCTTTTTTCTAGGGGACTGGAAATGGGTAATGAGCAGTTCTTC. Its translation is CASSLFSRGLEMGNEQFF.

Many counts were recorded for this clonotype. CDR3 loop: CASSPRSSSAGELFF. CDR3 sequence (DNA): TGTGCCAGCAGCCCGCGGAGTAGTTCGGCCGGGGAGCTGTTTTTT. The V call is TRBV3-1, the J call TRBJ2-2; D remains unclear. Per germline, CDR1 LGHDT and CDR2 YNNKEL (reference sequence). The V and J ends lost 4 bases and 6 bases respectively, with 15 bases between them. The CDR3 runs to 15 residues.

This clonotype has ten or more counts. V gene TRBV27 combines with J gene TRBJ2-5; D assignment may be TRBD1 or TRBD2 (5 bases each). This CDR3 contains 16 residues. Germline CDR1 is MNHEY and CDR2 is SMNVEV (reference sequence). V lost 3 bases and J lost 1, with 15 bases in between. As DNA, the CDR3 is TGTGCCAGCAGTTTGCTGCCCGGGGCGAGCCAAGAGACCCAGTACTTC. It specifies CASSLLPGASQETQYF.

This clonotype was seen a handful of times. The CDR3 loop is CASSSTSSGDTQYF. CDR3 DNA: TGTGCCAGCAGCTCGACCTCTAGCGGGGATACGCAGTATTTT. V gene TRBV7-6 combines with J gene TRBJ2-3, with 8 bases lining up with TRBD2. This CDR3 contains 14 residues. Unmatched junction bases numbered 6, after V lost 4 bases and J lost 6 bases. From germline, CDR1 is SGHVS and CDR2 FNYEAQ.

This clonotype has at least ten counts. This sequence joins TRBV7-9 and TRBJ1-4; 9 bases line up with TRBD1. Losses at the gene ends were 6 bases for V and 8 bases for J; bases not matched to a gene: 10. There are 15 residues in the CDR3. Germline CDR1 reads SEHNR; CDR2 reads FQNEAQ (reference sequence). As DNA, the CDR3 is TGTGCCAGCAGTCCCCGGCGGGACAGGGTCGAAAAACTGTTTTTT. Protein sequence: CASSPRRDRVEKLFF.

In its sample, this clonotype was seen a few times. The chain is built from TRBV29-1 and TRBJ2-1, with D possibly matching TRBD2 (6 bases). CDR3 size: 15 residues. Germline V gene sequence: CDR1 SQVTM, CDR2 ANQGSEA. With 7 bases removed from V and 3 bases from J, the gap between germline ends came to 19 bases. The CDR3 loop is CSATLLTRNYNEQFF. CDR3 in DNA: TGCAGCGCTACGCTCTTGACTAGAAACTACAATGAGCAGTTCTTC.

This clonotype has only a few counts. The CDR3 DNA follows: TGTGCCAGCAGTTACGAAGGACAGGGAACATCTGGGGCCAACGTCCTGACTTTC. Protein product: CASSYEGQGTSGANVLTF. J is TRBJ2-6 and V is TRBV6-6, with 8 nucleotides matching TRBD1. The junction had 7 bases not matched to a gene; V was cut back by 2 bases and J by 1 base. The germline gives CDR1 MNHNY, CDR2 SVGAGI (reference sequence). The CDR3 totals 18 residues.

The CDR3 nucleotides read TGTGCCAGCAGCCCGGGGACAGCCAATAATTCACCCCTCCACTTT. Translating gives CASSPGTANNSPLHF. This chain uses TRBV11-1 with TRBJ1-6, with TRBD1 identical over 7 bases. V lost 5 bases and J lost 5; bases outside the gene matches: 6. The CDR3 consists of 15 residues. CDR1 and CDR2 from the germline V gene are SGHAT and FQDESV (reference sequence).

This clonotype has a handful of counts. The CDR3 sequence is CASSSDTGAFF. CDR3 sequence (DNA): TGTGCCAGCAGCTCCGATACCGGGGCTTTCTTT. The V and J genes are TRBV6-2 or TRBV6-3 and TRBJ1-1; D gene uncertain. CDR3 length: 11 amino acids. Germline CDR1 MNHEY, CDR2 SVGEGT. Trimming took off 6 bases at V and 11 bases at J, with 13 bases between the two ends.

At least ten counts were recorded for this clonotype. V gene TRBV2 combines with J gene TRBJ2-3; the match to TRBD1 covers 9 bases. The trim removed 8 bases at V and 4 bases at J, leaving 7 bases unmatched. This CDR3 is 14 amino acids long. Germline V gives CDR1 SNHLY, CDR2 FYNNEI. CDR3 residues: CASSGTGTPDTQYF. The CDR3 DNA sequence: TGTGCCAGCTCCGGGACAGGGACACCAGATACGCAGTATTTT.

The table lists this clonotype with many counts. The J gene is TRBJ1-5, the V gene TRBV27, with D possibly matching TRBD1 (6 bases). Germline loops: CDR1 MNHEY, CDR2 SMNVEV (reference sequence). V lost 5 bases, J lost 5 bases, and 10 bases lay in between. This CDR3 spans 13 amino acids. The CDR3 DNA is TGTGCCAGCAGTAGGGGGGCTGATCAGCCCCAGCATTTT. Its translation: CASSRGADQPQHF.

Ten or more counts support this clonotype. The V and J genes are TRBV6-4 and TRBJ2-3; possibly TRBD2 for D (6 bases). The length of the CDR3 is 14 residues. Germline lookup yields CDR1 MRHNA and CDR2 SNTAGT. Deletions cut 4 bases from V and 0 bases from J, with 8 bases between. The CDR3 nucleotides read TGTGCCAGCAGTGCCGGGACTAGCACAGATACGCAGTATTTT. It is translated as CASSAGTSTDTQYF.

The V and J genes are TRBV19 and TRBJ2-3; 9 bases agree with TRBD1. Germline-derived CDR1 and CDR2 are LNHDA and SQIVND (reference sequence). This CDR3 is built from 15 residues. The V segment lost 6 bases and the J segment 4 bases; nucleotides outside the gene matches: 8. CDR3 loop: CASRLGTGRADTQYF. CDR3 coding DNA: TGTGCCAGTAGACTCGGGACAGGGAGGGCAGATACGCAGTATTTT. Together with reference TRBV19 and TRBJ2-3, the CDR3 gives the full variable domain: DGGITQSPKYLFRKEGQNVTLSCEQNLNHDAMYWYRQDPGQGLRLIYYSQIVNDFQKGDIAEGYSVSREKKESFPLTVTSAQKNPTAFYLCASRLGTGRADTQYFGPGTRLTVL.

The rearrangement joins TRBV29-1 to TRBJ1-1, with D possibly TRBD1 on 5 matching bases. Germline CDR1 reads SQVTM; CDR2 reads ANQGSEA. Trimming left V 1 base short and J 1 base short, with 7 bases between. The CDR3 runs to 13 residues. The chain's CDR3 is CSVEGGANTEAFF. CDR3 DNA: TGCAGCGTTGAAGGAGGGGCGAACACTGAAGCTTTCTTT. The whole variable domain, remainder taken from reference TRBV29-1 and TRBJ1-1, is SAVISQKPSRDICQRGTSLTIQCQVDSQVTMMFWYRQQPGQSLTLIATANQGSEATYESGFVIDKFPISRPNLTFSTLTVSNMSPEDSSIYLCSVEGGANTEAFFGQGTRLTVV.

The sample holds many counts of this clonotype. CDR3 coding DNA: TGCAGCGTTCTGGAAGGGACAAGCTCTGGAAACACCATATATTTT. Its protein product is CSVLEGTSSGNTIYF. J is TRBJ1-3 and V is TRBV29-1; possible D gene TRBD1, 6 bases. The germline V gene encodes CDR1 SQVTM and CDR2 ANQGSEA. This CDR3 region has 15 residues. Trimming stripped 5 bases from V and 0 bases from J, with 14 bases between.